This T cell receptor (beta chain) was identified during a study of CD8+ T cells in alopecia areata. Study details: Patients in the treated group were given tofacitinib by mouth, 5 to 10 mg twice a day. Tofacitinib ran 6 to 18 months, followed by 6 months off drug. Findings and caveats of the study: Patients showed less clear TCR sequence sharing than mice, possibly partly because of HLA diversity. Clonality exceeded that of normal scalp in lesional scalp, most notably in alopecia totalis/universalis.

A remark on this clone: Its target is unknown.

RNA extraction was followed by reverse transcription into cDNA, which acted as the sequencing template. The table came from immunoSEQ multiplex PCR; TCRdb's copy has only in-frame clones and leaves some out. The table has some 110,000 clones, roughly two fifths seen once. Trimming removed 1 base at V and 1 base at J, with 9 bases between. Germline loops: CDR1 SGHRS, CDR2 YFSETQ. The CDR3 covers 15 residues. What was sequenced was CD4+ T cells sorted from blood. The chain carries TRBV5-1 and TRBJ1-5, with no clear D. This clonotype was obtained from a human donor with alopecia areata. CDR3 bases: TGCGCCAGCAGCTTGATGCCCGGGAGCAATCAGCCCCAGCATTTT. Translating gives CASSLMPGSNQPQHF.